The 12 T cell receptor beta chains below all came from one sample that was sequenced in a study of blood T cell repertoires in COVID-19. TCRdb keeps only in-frame clones here, not all; method: immunoSEQ multiplex PCR. The sample carries approximately 88,000 clones, more than 65% recorded once. The sample comprised peripheral blood. These receptors came from a woman over 75 with active or convalescent COVID-19.

This clone was seen once. The J gene is TRBJ2-1, the V gene TRBV6-4; D perhaps matches TRBD1 (5 bases). Germline CDR1 is MRHNA and CDR2 is SNTAGT. Trimming removed 6 bases from V and 4 bases from J, with 16 bases in between. The CDR3 contains 15 residues. This chain's CDR3 is CASSQDIGLYNEQFF. The DNA for the CDR3 is TGTGCCAGCAGCCAGGACATAGGGTTATACAATGAGCAGTTCTTC.

This sequence joins TRBV7-9 and TRBJ1-2, with TRBD1 matching 7 bases. The CDR3 runs 13 residues. The germline CDR1 and CDR2 sequences are SEHNR and FQNEAQ (reference sequence). J was trimmed by 4 bases and V by 5 bases; bases with no gene match: 4. The CDR3 nucleotides are TGTGCCAGCAGCCCGACAGGGACCTATGGCTACACCTTC. It encodes CASSPTGTYGYTF.

V and J are TRBV9 and TRBJ1-4; weak D call: TRBD1 (6 bases). The CDR3 totals 15 residues. Germline assignment: CDR1 SGDLS and CDR2 YYNGEE. V lost 0 bases and J lost 2, with 8 bases in between. For the CDR3, the DNA is TGTGCCAGCAGCGTAGAAACAGGGACTAATGAAAAACTGTTTTTT. It encodes CASSVETGTNEKLFF.

The chain recombines TRBV29-1 with TRBJ1-2; 8 positions match TRBD1. The CDR3 totals 12 residues. The junction had 2 bases not matched to a gene; V was cut back by 6 bases and J by 2 bases. CDR1 is SQVTM and CDR2 is ANQGSEA in the germline V gene. CDR3: CSVRTGNYGYTF. The CDR3 DNA is TGCAGCGTCCGGACAGGGAACTATGGCTACACCTTC.

This chain's CDR3 is CASSYRYEQYF. As DNA, the CDR3 is TGTGCCAGCAGTTACCGTTACGAGCAGTACTTC. The chain joins TRBV6-5 to TRBJ2-7; no reliable D call. Trimming pared 2 bases from V and 4 bases from J, leaving 3 bases between. Per the germline V gene, CDR1 is MNHEY and CDR2 is SVGAGI. This CDR3 comprises 11 residues.

This clone was counted many times. The chain joins TRBV4-3 to TRBJ1-1; 7 nucleotides agree with TRBD1. This CDR3 has 14 amino acids. V shed 4 bases and J 0 bases; nucleotides not matched to a gene: 2. Germline V lookup: CDR1 LGHNA, CDR2 YSLEER. As DNA, the CDR3 is TGCGCCAGCAGCCCCGGACAGGTGAACACTGAAGCTTTCTTT. Translation gives CASSPGQVNTEAFF.

This clone came up a few times. The chain has TRBV6-2 or TRBV6-3 and TRBJ2-2; TRBD2 matches at 7 bases. V was pared by 0 bases and J by 7 bases, with 2 bases of the junction left unmatched. The CDR3 has 14 residues. CDR1 is MNHEY, CDR2 SVGEGT, per germline. The CDR3: CASSYSREGGELFF. CDR3 bases: TGTGCCAGCAGTTACTCGAGGGAGGGCGGGGAGCTGTTTTTT.

DNA of the CDR3: TGTGCCAGCAGTTTGGAGTCGGGGAGGACCAAAGCCTACGAGCAGTACTTC. Its translation is CASSLESGRTKAYEQYF. The V and J genes are TRBV27 and TRBJ2-7, with D tentatively TRBD2 (6 bases). The CDR3 is made up of 17 amino acids. Germline CDR1 is MNHEY and CDR2 is SMNVEV (reference sequence). V was cut by 3 bases and J by 2 bases, with 20 bases left in between.

The genes are TRBV7-2 and TRBJ1-2; TRBD1 matches 7 bases. CDR3 length: 14 amino acids. Germline V gene sequence: CDR1 SGHTA, CDR2 FQGNSA. Trimming took 5 bases from V and 5 from J; bases not matched to a gene: 8. This CDR3 is CASSPQGTGYGYTF. Here the CDR3 DNA reads TGTGCCAGCAGCCCACAGGGGACTGGATATGGCTACACCTTC.

The DNA of the CDR3 is TGTGCCAGCAGCGTAGGGCGGGGGCCACCCCAAGAGACCCAGTACTTC. Its protein is CASSVGRGPPQETQYF. The chain carries TRBV9 and TRBJ2-5, with D possibly TRBD2 on 7 matching bases. From germline, CDR1 is SGDLS and CDR2 YYNGEE. This CDR3 comprises 16 residues. Trimming took 0 bases from V and 1 from J, leaving 13 bases between them.

This clone is a singleton in its sample. The chain carries TRBV9 and TRBJ1-6, with D maybe TRBD1 (6 bases). Germline V gives CDR1 SGDLS, CDR2 YYNGEE. Trimming removed 1 base at V and 10 bases at J, with 12 bases between. The length of the CDR3 is 14 residues. The CDR3 spells CASSVTGSGSPLHF. In nucleotides, the CDR3 is TGTGCCAGCAGCGTAACAGGGTCAGGCTCACCCCTCCACTTT.

The chain carries TRBV10-3 and TRBJ1-2; D remains unclear. The V and J ends lost 6 bases and 5 bases respectively, with 7 bases between them. The CDR3 totals 11 residues. CDR1 is ENHRY and CDR2 is SYGVKD in the germline V gene. The chain's CDR3 is CAIRGSYGYTF. The CDR3 DNA sequence: TGTGCCATCAGGGGGAGTTATGGCTACACCTTC.